This paragraph reports one T cell receptor (beta chain). Antigen unknown. These data belong to a study of cytomegalovirus exposure and HLA in healthy donors. Study context: Counted in an early data release were about 85 million unique TCRs from HLA-typed donors.

The PCR was carried out with 60 Vbeta primers and 13 Jbeta primers. Data came from immunoSEQ multiplex PCR; TCRdb stores just in-frame clones and leaves some out. Of tens of thousands of clones in the sample, 69% were seen once. Study conclusions and caveats: Rare sequences made up most TCRs, while some public TCRs were found in many donors.

From germline, CDR1 is SGHTA and CDR2 FQGNSA. V lost 2 bases, J lost 0 bases, and 7 bases stayed unmatched. CDR3 length equals 17 residues. The V and J genes are TRBV7-2 and TRBJ2-1, with 7 bases matching TRBD2. Sequencing was performed on PBMCs. The receptor comes from a man between 45 and 60 years old in good health and CMV-seronegative. The CDR3 here is CASSLRARTSSYNEQFF. CDR3 nucleotide sequence: TGTGCCAGCAGCTTACGGGCTAGGACTAGCTCCTACAATGAGCAGTTCTTC.